Below are 5 T cell receptor beta chains sequenced from a single sample in a study of cytomegalovirus exposure and HLA in healthy donors. Assay: immunoSEQ multiplex PCR; the TCRdb copy retains only in-frame clones and omits some. The table has about 56,000 clones, 85% to 90% seen once. Input material: PBMCs. The receptors were sampled from a woman aged 18-29 years in good health and CMV-seronegative.

The V call is TRBV18, the J call TRBJ2-7, with 7 bases fitting TRBD2. From germline, CDR1 is KGHSH and CDR2 LQKENI. CDR3 length: 13 amino acids. With 2 bases clipped from V and 2 bases from J, the junction kept 0 bases outside the gene matches. Here the CDR3 DNA reads TGTGCCAGCTCACCAGGGACTACCTACGAGCAGTACTTC. Its protein product is CASSPGTTYEQYF.

The chain carries TRBV25-1 and TRBJ2-5, with 7 bases fitting TRBD1. V lost 4 bases to trimming and J lost 4 bases; unmatched junction nucleotides: 6. Germline CDR1 MGHDK, CDR2 SYGVNS. The CDR3 consists of 14 residues. The DNA of the CDR3 is TGTGCCAGCAGTGGGTGGGACAGTCGAGAGACCCAGTACTTC. Translating gives CASSGWDSRETQYF.

This sequence joins TRBV7-2 and TRBJ2-7; weak D call: TRBD1 (6 bases). The CDR3 contains 15 residues. CDR1 and CDR2 (germline): SGHTA, FQGNSA. Trimming shortened V by 5 bases and J by 3 bases, and 17 bases separated the two germline ends. CDR3 residues: CASSPKDRPHYEQYF. CDR3 in DNA: TGTGCCAGCAGCCCGAAAGACAGGCCCCACTACGAGCAGTACTTC.

The gene calls are TRBV7-2 and TRBJ1-1; maybe TRBD1 (6 bases). Germline assignment: CDR1 SGHTA and CDR2 FQGNSA. V shed 10 bases and J shed 0 bases, with 12 bases lying between them. CDR3 size: 13 residues. CDR3 loop: CAISRGMNTEAFF. CDR3 in DNA: TGTGCCATAAGCAGGGGTATGAACACTGAAGCTTTCTTT.

The chain carries TRBV9 and TRBJ2-2; 9 bases agree with TRBD2. This CDR3 has 16 amino acids. V lost 3 bases to trimming and J lost 1 base; unmatched junction nucleotides: 4. CDR1 and CDR2 from the germline V gene are SGDLS and YYNGEE. The CDR3 DNA sequence: TGTGCCAGCAGCGCATTTAGCGGGAGGAACACCGGGGAGCTGTTTTTT. The encoded protein is CASSAFSGRNTGELFF. Based on the CDR3 plus reference TRBV9 and TRBJ2-2, the full variable domain is DSGVTQTPKHLITATGQRVTLRCSPRSGDLSVYWYQQSLDQGLQFLIQYYNGEERAKGNILERFSAQQFPDLHSELNLSSLELGDSALYFCASSAFSGRNTGELFFGEGSRLTVL.